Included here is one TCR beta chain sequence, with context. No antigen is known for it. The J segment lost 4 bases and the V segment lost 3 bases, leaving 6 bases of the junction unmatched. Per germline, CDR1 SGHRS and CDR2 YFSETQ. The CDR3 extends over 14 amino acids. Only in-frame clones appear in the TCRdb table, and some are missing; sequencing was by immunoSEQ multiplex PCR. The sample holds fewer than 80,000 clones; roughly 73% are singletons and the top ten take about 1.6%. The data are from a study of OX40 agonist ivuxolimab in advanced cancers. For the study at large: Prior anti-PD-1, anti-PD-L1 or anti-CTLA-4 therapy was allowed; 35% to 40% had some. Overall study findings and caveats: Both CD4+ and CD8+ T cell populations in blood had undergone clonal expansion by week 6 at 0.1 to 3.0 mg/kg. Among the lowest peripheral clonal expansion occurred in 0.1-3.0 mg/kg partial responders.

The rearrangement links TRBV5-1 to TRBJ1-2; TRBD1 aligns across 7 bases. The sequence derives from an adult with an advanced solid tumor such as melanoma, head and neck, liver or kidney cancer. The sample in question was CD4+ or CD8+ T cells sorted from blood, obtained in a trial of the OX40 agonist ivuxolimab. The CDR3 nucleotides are TGCGCCAGCAGCTCAGGGGACAGCCTCTATGGCTACACCTTC. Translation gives CASSSGDSLYGYTF.